Below are 19 T cell receptor beta chains sequenced from a single sample in a study of blood T cells in healthy people across ages. A second PCR of 7 to 11 cycles used a sample-barcoded 5' primer and a J-beta primer mix. TCRdb recomputed calls from the 5' RACE reads with MiXCR, one row per CDR3 protein. Of around 1,600,000 distinct CDR3 sequences listed, approximately 42% are singletons. The specimen sequenced was blood. Receptor source: a woman aged 18 to 35 in good health.

This clonotype was seen a single time. The junction and the germline gene differ at one end; a read error may be behind it. The chain combines TRBV6-5 with TRBJ1-2, with 9 bases fitting TRBD1. This CDR3 has 14 residues. Germline loops: CDR1 MNHEY, CDR2 SVGAGI. The CDR3 sequence: CASRGQGFNSGYTF. In DNA form, the CDR3 reads TGTGCCAGCAGAGGACAGGGGTTCAACTCTGGCTACACCTTC.

The V gene is TRBV20-1, the J gene TRBJ1-5; no reliable D call. CDR1 and CDR2 from the germline V gene are DFQATT and SNEGSKA (reference sequence). The CDR3 extends over 9 amino acids. V dropped 7 bases and J dropped 7 bases, with 5 bases sitting between them. CDR3 sequence reads: CSDGQPQHF. In DNA form, the CDR3 reads TGCAGTGACGGGCAGCCCCAGCATTTT.

The chain recombines TRBV19 with TRBJ1-5, with D possibly matching TRBD1 (5 bases). The V end lost 7 bases, the J end lost 6 bases, and 10 bases lay between the germline ends. This CDR3 is 12 amino acids long. The germline V gene encodes CDR1 LNHDA and CDR2 SQIVND (reference sequence). DNA of the CDR3: TGTGCCAGTAACCAGGGCTCTCAGCCCCAGCATTTT. As protein: CASNQGSQPQHF. Using reference TRBV19 and TRBJ1-5 for the parts outside the CDR3, the full variable domain is DGGITQSPKYLFRKEGQNVTLSCEQNLNHDAMYWYRQDPGQGLRLIYYSQIVNDFQKGDIAEGYSVSREKKESFPLTVTSAQKNPTAFYLCASNQGSQPQHFGDGTRLSIL.

The CDR3 bases are TGTGCCAGCAGCCAGCGACCGATAGAAGAGACCCAGTACTTC. Amino acids: CASSQRPIEETQYF. The V and J genes are TRBV3-1 and TRBJ2-7; D gene uncertain. Judging by the DNA end, TRBJ2-5 fits better; the J call may be wrong. CDR1 is LGHDT, CDR2 YNNKEL, per germline (reference sequence). The CDR3 runs 14 residues.

A word on this clonotype: A much larger clonotype is one base distant, so this may be a read error. This chain joins TRBV29-1 and TRBJ1-2; 9 positions agree with TRBD1. The CDR3 is 15 residues long. Germline V gene sequence: CDR1 SQVTM, CDR2 ANQGSEA. The CDR3: CGVEDRDRGNYGYTF. The CDR3 DNA sequence: TGCGGCGTTGAAGATCGCGACAGGGGGAACTATGGCTACACCTTC. The variable domain in full, completed from reference TRBV29-1 and TRBJ1-2, reads SAVISQKPSRDICQRGTSLTIQCQVDSQVTMMFWYRQQPGQSLTLIATANQGSEATYESGFVIDKFPISRPNLTFSTLTVSNMSPEDSSIYLCGVEDRDRGNYGYTFGSGTRLTVV.

The chain joins TRBV11-2 to TRBJ1-1; D gene ambiguous. Trimming left V 0 bases short and J 3 bases short, with 17 bases between. CDR3 length equals 17 residues. Looked up from germline, CDR1 is SGHAT and CDR2 is FQNNGV. The CDR3 loop is CASSLDPWTRADTEAFF. The CDR3 DNA reads as TGTGCCAGCAGCTTAGATCCCTGGACCCGGGCCGACACTGAAGCTTTCTTT.

The chain carries TRBV5-1 and TRBJ2-3; D may be TRBD2 (5 bases). CDR1 is SGHRS and CDR2 is YFSETQ in the germline V gene. The CDR3 spans 13 residues. V gave up 2 bases and J gave up 4 bases, with 8 bases separating them. The CDR3 spells CASSFGDPDTQYF. The DNA of the CDR3 is TGCGCCAGCAGCTTCGGGGATCCAGATACGCAGTATTTT.

This chain uses TRBV5-6 with TRBJ2-1; no definite D call. Germline V gene data show CDR1 as SGHDT and CDR2 as YYEEEE. Between the trimmed V and J ends, which lost 4 bases and 7 bases, there was a span of 15 bases. The CDR3 has 14 residues. CDR3 protein: CASSLPARDNEQFF. The DNA for the CDR3 is TGTGCCAGCAGCCTCCCTGCTAGGGATAATGAGCAGTTCTTC.

Only a few counts were recorded for this clonotype. The chain has TRBV6-5 and TRBJ2-7; no clear D gene. V lost 6 bases and J 5 bases, leaving 14 bases between the germline ends. Germline CDR1 reads MNHEY; CDR2 reads SVGAGI. The CDR3 runs 13 residues. CDR3 DNA: TGTGCCAGCAGCCTCTATCCCGCGGACGAGCAGTACTTC. Amino acids: CASSLYPADEQYF.

V usage is TRBV30 and J usage is TRBJ2-3; 9 bases agree with TRBD2. Germline-derived CDR1 and CDR2 are GTSNPN and SVGIG (reference sequence). With V trimmed by 6 bases and J by 2 bases, 12 bases remained unmatched. The CDR3 contains 16 residues. Here the CDR3 DNA reads TGTGCCTGCCAAACAAAGGCTAGCGGGGCCACAGATACGCAGTATTTT. It codes for CACQTKASGATDTQYF.

This clonotype was seen just once. This rearrangement joins TRBV27 to TRBJ2-1, with D perhaps matching TRBD1 (6 bases). V gave up 2 bases and J gave up 7 bases, with 18 bases separating them. Germline V lookup: CDR1 MNHEY, CDR2 SMNVEV (reference sequence). The CDR3 has 16 residues. The CDR3 nucleotides are TGTGCCAGCAGTTTAGGGGTGGAGGACAGACCTAATGAGCAGTTCTTC. It is translated as CASSLGVEDRPNEQFF.

This chain uses TRBV20-1 with TRBJ2-1; D unresolved. The J call could be wrong; TRBJ2-7 is a better fit for the DNA end. CDR3 length equals 15 residues. CDR1 is DFQATT, CDR2 SNEGSKA, per germline (reference sequence). The CDR3 nucleotides are TGCAGTGCCAGGCGGTACCGGAGCTCCTACAATGAGCAGTACTTC. This codes for CSARRYRSSYNEQYF.

V usage is TRBV7-9 and J usage is TRBJ1-6, with D possibly TRBD1 on 6 matching bases. The germline V gene has CDR1 SEHNR and CDR2 FQNEAQ (reference sequence). There are 16 residues in the CDR3. The V end lost 1 base, the J end lost 8 bases, and 15 bases lay between the germline ends. The CDR3 loop is CASSLETRAGDSPLHF. The DNA of the CDR3 is TGTGCCAGCAGCTTAGAAACTCGAGCAGGGGATTCACCCCTCCACTTT.

This clonotype was observed a few times. V is TRBV7-9 and J is TRBJ2-3; 16 bases are a match to TRBD2. V gave up 5 bases and J gave up 4 bases; unmatched junction bases: 3. Germline loops: CDR1 SEHNR, CDR2 FQNEAQ (reference sequence). This CDR3 spans 16 amino acids. This CDR3 is CASSHGTSGRADTQYF. As DNA, the CDR3 is TGTGCCAGCAGCCACGGGACTAGCGGGAGGGCAGATACGCAGTATTTT.

About this clonotype: Since a much larger clone is just one base distant, this may be a read error. As the CDR3 is not closed by the conserved phenylalanine or tryptophan, this likely results from a read error. The J gene is TRBJ2-1, the V gene TRBV29-1; 9 bases line up with TRBD2. The CDR3 is made up of 13 amino acids. CDR1 is SQVTM and CDR2 is ANQGSEA in the germline V gene. The V and J ends lost 7 bases and 4 bases, in that order; junction bases with no gene match: 5. CDR3 in DNA: TGCAGCGCTAAGGGACTAGCTTACAATGAGCAGTTCCTC. The encoded protein is CSAKGLAYNEQFL.

This clonotype was counted a few times. The V and J genes are TRBV7-2 and TRBJ2-2, with no clear D. This CDR3 is 16 amino acids long. The ends were cut back, 1 base at V and 1 base at J, with 10 bases in the middle. The germline gives CDR1 SGHTA, CDR2 FQGNSA. The CDR3 nucleotides read TGTGCCAGCAGCTTAGTTGCTAATCAGAACACCGGGGAGCTGTTTTTT. Its protein product is CASSLVANQNTGELFF.

The chain is built from TRBV4-1 and TRBJ2-1; D is ambiguous. This CDR3 is built from 15 residues. Germline-derived CDR1 and CDR2 are MGHRA and YSYEKL. Trimming shortened V by 3 bases and J by 0 bases, and 9 bases separated the two germline ends. CDR3 protein: CASSHGLVSYNEQFF. CDR3 bases: TGCGCCAGCAGCCACGGCCTTGTCTCCTACAATGAGCAGTTCTTC.

V and J are TRBV5-1 and TRBJ2-1, with D possibly matching TRBD2 (6 bases). The V end was cut by 3 bases, the J end by 0 bases, with 22 bases between. This CDR3 is 19 amino acids long. The germline CDR1 and CDR2 sequences are SGHRS and YFSETQ. The chain's CDR3 is CASSSMGSMSGPSYNEQFF. Here the CDR3 DNA reads TGCGCCAGCAGCTCTATGGGATCAATGAGCGGGCCCTCCTACAATGAGCAGTTCTTC.

Here the CDR3 reads CASSVHHFSGSGADTQYF. In nucleotides, the CDR3 is TGTGCCAGCAGCGTACACCACTTTAGCGGGAGTGGGGCAGATACGCAGTATTTT. V and J are TRBV9 and TRBJ2-3, with 9 bases that match TRBD2. Germline V gene lookup returns CDR1 SGDLS and CDR2 YYNGEE. CDR3 length: 18 residues. The junction had 13 bases not matched to a gene; V was cut back by 1 base and J by 4 bases.